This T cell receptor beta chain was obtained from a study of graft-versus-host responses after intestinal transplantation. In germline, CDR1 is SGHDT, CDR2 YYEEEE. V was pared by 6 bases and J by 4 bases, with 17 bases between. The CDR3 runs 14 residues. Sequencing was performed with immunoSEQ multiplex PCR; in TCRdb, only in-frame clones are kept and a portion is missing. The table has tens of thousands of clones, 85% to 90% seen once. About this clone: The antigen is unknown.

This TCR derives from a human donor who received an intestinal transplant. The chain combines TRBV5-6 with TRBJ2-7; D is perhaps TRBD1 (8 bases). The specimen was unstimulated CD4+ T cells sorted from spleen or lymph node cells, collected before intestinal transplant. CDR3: CASKKDREGYEQYF. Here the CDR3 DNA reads TGTGCCAGCAAAAAGGACAGGGAGGGGTACGAGCAGTACTTC.